One sample yielded the 22 T cell receptor beta chains listed below, sequenced in a study of shared clonotypes between healthy human individuals. Produced via immunoSEQ multiplex PCR; TCRdb's table is partial and in-frame only. The table shows about 2 million clones, with 85% to 95% occurring only once. Naivety among CD8 cells was defined by CD45RO negativity and positive CCR7 selection, thereby excluding terminally differentiated effector memory CD45RA+ cells. Source material: naive CD8+ T cells sorted from blood. These receptors were obtained from a man between 18 and 35 years old in good health.

The J gene is TRBJ2-5, the V gene TRBV7-3, with a possible D match to TRBD1 (5 bases). V dropped 3 bases and J dropped 5 bases, with 16 bases sitting between them. The CDR3 spans 15 residues. Per germline, CDR1 SGHTA and CDR2 FQGTGA. The CDR3 nucleotides are TGTGCCAGCAGCTTTTTAGGACAAGGGTGGGAGACCCAGTACTTC. This codes for CASSFLGQGWETQYF.

V usage is TRBV4-3 and J usage is TRBJ2-2, with 7 bases fitting TRBD1. In germline, CDR1 is LGHNA, CDR2 YSLEER. V was pared by 2 bases and J by 4 bases, with 4 bases of the junction left unmatched. CDR3 size: 15 residues. The CDR3 DNA is TGCGCCAGCAGCCAATTCTCAGGGGGCACCGGGGAGCTGTTTTTT. This encodes CASSQFSGGTGELFF.

This clone showed up just once. The J gene is TRBJ2-7, the V gene TRBV4-1; 7 bases agree with TRBD2. J lost 3 bases, V lost 5 bases, and 13 bases had no gene match. The V gene's germline CDR1 is MGHRA and CDR2 YSYEKL. The CDR3 is 16 amino acids. The CDR3 loop reads CASSFQLAGTNYEQYF. The CDR3 DNA reads TGCGCCAGCAGCTTCCAGTTAGCGGGTACGAACTACGAGCAGTACTTC.

The J gene is TRBJ2-1, the V gene TRBV11-2; TRBD2 might be the D (6 bases). Germline CDR1 SGHAT, CDR2 FQNNGV. The CDR3 runs to 16 residues. V lost 1 base and J lost 8, with 18 bases in between. CDR3: CASSLVSGAAFDEQFF. The CDR3 bases are TGTGCCAGCAGCTTAGTGTCGGGAGCTGCCTTCGATGAGCAGTTCTTC. Filled out from reference TRBV11-2 and TRBJ2-1, the complete variable domain reads EAGVAQSPRYKIIEKRQSVAFWCNPISGHATLYWYQQILGQGPKLLIQFQNNGVVDDSQLPKDRFSAERLKGVDSTLKIQPAKLEDSAVYLCASSLVSGAAFDEQFFGPGTRLTVL.

As concerns this clone: This sample includes further DNA sequences coding for the same CDR3. Written as DNA, the CDR3 is TGCGCCAGCAGCTTGGTGCCTACCTCCTACGAGCAGTACTTC. Protein: CASSLVPTSYEQYF. The J gene is TRBJ2-7, the V gene TRBV5-1, with D uncertain. Germline CDR1 and CDR2: SGHRS and YFSETQ. The V end was cut by 0 bases, the J end by 0 bases, with 7 bases between. The CDR3 is made up of 14 amino acids.

V gene TRBV4-3 combines with J gene TRBJ2-7; tentative D call: TRBD2 (5 bases). Germline V gene data show CDR1 as LGHNA and CDR2 as YSLEER. The CDR3 has 15 amino acids. Deletions cut 0 bases from V and 2 bases from J, with 11 bases between. CDR3 protein: CASSQDSVYTYEQYF. The CDR3 region has the DNA TGCGCCAGCAGCCAAGATAGCGTATACACCTACGAGCAGTACTTC.

The J gene is TRBJ2-7, the V gene TRBV10-2, with 7 bases aligning to TRBD2. The CDR3 spans 13 residues. Trimming cost V 8 bases and J 0 bases; bases outside gene matches: 4. CDR1 WSHSY and CDR2 SAAADI come from the germline V gene. The CDR3 nucleotides are TGCGCCAGCGGATTAGCGGGCTCCTACGAGCAGTACTTC. Translating it yields CASGLAGSYEQYF.

This chain links TRBV5-6 with TRBJ2-7; 7 bases are a match to TRBD1. The CDR3 is made up of 14 amino acids. J gave up 5 bases and V 2 bases, and 7 bases lay outside the gene matches. Per the germline V gene, CDR1 is SGHDT and CDR2 is YYEEEE. CDR3 loop: CASSFVDRVHEQYF. CDR3 DNA sequence: TGTGCCAGCAGCTTCGTAGACAGGGTCCACGAGCAGTACTTC.

The CDR3 region has the DNA TGTGCCAGTGGGGGGGACACCTTC. As protein: CASGGDTF. The chain recombines TRBV5-4 with TRBJ1-2; tentative D call: TRBD1 (5 bases). V lost 8 bases and J lost 12, with 8 bases in between. CDR3 length equals 8 residues. Germline CDR1 is SGHNT and CDR2 is YYREEE (reference sequence).

The chain couples TRBV4-3 to TRBJ2-7; 12 bases map to TRBD2. The J segment lost 2 bases and the V segment lost 0 bases, leaving 5 bases of the junction unmatched. Germline V gives CDR1 LGHNA, CDR2 YSLEER. This CDR3 is 17 amino acids long. The CDR3 bases are TGCGCCAGCAGCCAAGAGTGGACTAGCGGGGCCCCCTACGAGCAGTACTTC. Translating it yields CASSQEWTSGAPYEQYF.

This clone was seen once. The chain combines TRBV11-2 with TRBJ2-1; D is uncertain. This CDR3 has 15 amino acids. Germline assignment: CDR1 SGHAT and CDR2 FQNNGV. The V gene lost 5 bases and the J gene lost 0 bases, with 11 bases spanning the gap. The CDR3 reads CASSADHSSYNEQFF. In DNA, the CDR3 is TGTGCCAGCAGCGCGGACCACAGCTCCTACAATGAGCAGTTCTTC.

The chain employs TRBV6-1 and TRBJ2-7; TRBD2 is a possible D gene (5 bases). This CDR3 has 16 residues. The V gene lost 2 bases and the J gene lost 2 bases, with 16 bases spanning the gap. Germline V lookup: CDR1 MNHNS, CDR2 SASEGT. CDR3 nucleotide sequence: TGTGCCAGCAGTGAAACGCAAGCGGACTCCCCCTACGAGCAGTACTTC. It yields the protein CASSETQADSPYEQYF.

V usage is TRBV11-2 and J usage is TRBJ1-5; D perhaps matches TRBD1 (5 bases). Between the trimmed V and J ends, which lost 3 bases and 0 bases, there was a span of 6 bases. This CDR3 has 14 amino acids. Per the germline V gene, CDR1 is SGHAT and CDR2 is FQNNGV. The CDR3 loop reads CASSLGLSNQPQHF. The CDR3 DNA reads TGTGCCAGCAGCTTGGGGCTTAGCAATCAGCCCCAGCATTTT.

This clone appeared a single time. The genes are TRBV5-1 and TRBJ1-1; no reliable D call. This CDR3 has 15 residues. With 4 bases removed from V and 3 bases from J, the gap between germline ends came to 16 bases. The germline V gene has CDR1 SGHRS and CDR2 YFSETQ. The CDR3, as DNA: TGCGCCAGCAGCGATCCGGGCCTTGGGGACACTGAAGCTTTCTTT. It codes for CASSDPGLGDTEAFF.

The chain couples TRBV4-2 to TRBJ2-3; D may be TRBD2 (6 bases). CDR3 length: 15 residues. V was shortened by 5 bases and J by 5 bases, with 17 bases between the two germline ends. Germline CDR1 LGHNA, CDR2 YNFKEQ. In DNA form, the CDR3 reads TGTGCCAGCAGCTCCGGGACTCTCGGGAAAGATACGCAGTATTTT. Translating gives CASSSGTLGKDTQYF.

The sample holds one count of this clone. The gene calls are TRBV4-1 and TRBJ2-1; TRBD2 aligns across 15 bases. This CDR3 contains 19 residues. V shed 0 bases and J 0 bases; nucleotides not matched to a gene: 3. Germline V gene data show CDR1 as MGHRA and CDR2 as YSYEKL. Here the CDR3 DNA reads TGCGCCAGCAGCCAAGAAGGGACTAGCGGGAGGAACTCCTACAATGAGCAGTTCTTC. This translates into CASSQEGTSGRNSYNEQFF.

J is TRBJ2-7 and V is TRBV2, with 7 bases aligning to TRBD1. Germline loops: CDR1 SNHLY, CDR2 FYNNEI. With 3 bases clipped from V and 2 bases from J, the junction kept 4 bases outside the gene matches. The CDR3 sequence is 14 residues long. Here the CDR3 DNA reads TGTGCCAGCAGTGATGCCAGGGGGACCTACGAGCAGTACTTC. It specifies CASSDARGTYEQYF.

With regard to this clone: This sample also contains other DNA sequences that code for the same CDR3. The J gene is TRBJ1-5, the V gene TRBV19, with 9 bases fitting TRBD1. Germline V gene data show CDR1 as LNHDA and CDR2 as SQIVND (reference sequence). The CDR3 runs to 15 residues. V shed 0 bases, J shed 5 bases, and the junction held 2 bases outside the gene matches. The CDR3 reads CASSIEGQGHQPQHF. The CDR3 nucleotides read TGTGCCAGTAGTATAGAGGGACAGGGTCATCAGCCCCAGCATTTT.

This sequence joins TRBV9 and TRBJ2-3; 7 nucleotides line up with TRBD1. The CDR3 spans 17 residues. The J segment lost 3 bases and the V segment lost 3 bases, leaving 13 bases of the junction unmatched. Looked up from germline, CDR1 is SGDLS and CDR2 is YYNGEE. In nucleotides, the CDR3 is TGTGCCAGCAGCGGACTCCGGGACAGAAAGGGTACAGATACGCAGTATTTT. This sequence encodes CASSGLRDRKGTDTQYF.

With respect to this clone: Other nucleotide sequences in the sample specify the same CDR3. CDR3 in DNA: TGTGCCAGCAGTTTCCGAGGCGGGAACACTGAAGCTTTCTTT. Translating it yields CASSFRGGNTEAFF. The J gene is TRBJ1-1, the V gene TRBV28; D call uncertain. CDR1 is MDHEN and CDR2 is SYDVKM in the germline V gene. This CDR3 is built from 14 residues. V was clipped by 3 bases and J by 1 base, with 9 bases between them.

This clone appeared once. The chain couples TRBV9 to TRBJ1-1; 7 nucleotides align to TRBD1. Germline V gene data show CDR1 as SGDLS and CDR2 as YYNGEE. Germline trimming cut 2 bases from V and 1 base from J; bases unmatched to any gene: 2. This CDR3 has 14 residues. The CDR3 is CASSVGQANTEAFF. CDR3 in DNA: TGTGCCAGCAGCGTCGGACAGGCGAACACTGAAGCTTTCTTT.

This clone was detected only once. The chain recombines TRBV29-1 with TRBJ2-3; TRBD2 might be the D (6 bases). The CDR3 runs 16 residues. Looked up from germline, CDR1 is SQVTM and CDR2 is ANQGSEA. Trimming shortened V by 2 bases and J by 2 bases, and 17 bases separated the two germline ends. The DNA for the CDR3 is TGCAGCGTTGAAATGGAGGGCCTATCTCTCACAGATACGCAGTATTTT. This sequence encodes CSVEMEGLSLTDTQYF.